This T cell receptor beta chain stems from a study of T cells after yellow fever vaccination (dated by TCRdb to between 2019 and 2020). With respect to the entire study: The SMART-Seq v4 Ultra Low Input RNA kit was used to prepare libraries from fractions with low cell numbers. Bulk TCR alpha and beta repertoires were sequenced longitudinally to track T-cell clones before and after primary and booster YFV17D yellow fever vaccination. Two healthy male donors made up the cohort, one aged 18 to 29 years and the other aged 30 to 39 years. Blood samples were taken at several timepoints before and after primary and secondary immunization, and bulk PBMC replicates and cell subsets were isolated. The full study reports these points: After the booster, most of the clones that had expanded following primary vaccination were detected again (about 95% of CD4 and around 88% of CD8), which suggests that memory was broadly maintained. A small fraction of clonotypes showed up in both the CD4 and CD8 compartments, probably as a result of convergent recombination. Computational filtering was required because FACS-sorted repertoires could contain abundant contaminating clonotypes from the bulk population. Only a couple of donors were included in the study, so the extent to which the findings can be generalized is limited. The secondary T-cell response was found to be weaker but faster than the primary response, with a peak reached on day 5 rather than on day 15.

CDR1 and CDR2 were assigned from the germline V gene as MGHDK and SYGVNS. The CDR3 measures 16 amino acids from cysteine to phenylalanine. The sequence is cut down to CDR3 DNA, 48 bases in frame from base 1. V and J lose 4 bases and 1 base, and a span of 15 bases separates them. Sample treatment or condition, as interpreted from the label and publication: live attenuated yellow fever vaccine strain. At each blood-draw timepoint, two biological replicates of bulk PBMCs were collected. PBMCs were isolated from peripheral blood using a standard Ficoll-Paque protocol. RNA was extracted with TriZol from bulk PBMCs, CD4 and CD8 fractions, and dextramer-positive and dextramer-negative fractions. Sequencer: Illumina NovaSeq 6000. TCR cDNA was synthesized by 5'RACE template switching, through which a universal primer site and unique molecular identifiers were introduced. Priming for cDNA synthesis came from both the TCR alpha and TCR beta constant segments. Library amplification used two PCR steps, and the second PCR step added sample barcodes and sequencing adapters. Sequencing of the libraries was done on either Illumina HiSeq 2500 (2x100 bp) or NovaSeq (2x150 bp). The study's processing was this. MIGEC was used to demultiplex reads and collapse the reads into UMI consensus sequences, and MiXCR was used for V(D)J alignment. Using edgeR on replicate PBMC samples, clonotypes were called vaccine-responding if FDR was below 0.01 and the log2 fold change was above 5 up to day 15. Bulk clonotypes were assigned CD4 or CD8 identity according to which sequenced CD4 or CD8 repertoire held them at higher abundance. Clones were called with MiXCR by TCRdb after fastp trimmed the public reads at Q25, and only in-frame beta chains were retained. Every distinct CDR3 protein forms one entry, paired with its most common genes and DNA. In this record, the V and J calls reflect TCRdb's handling and not the investigators' own analysis. A total of 300,000 to 350,000 distinct CDR3 sequences appear in this sample, roughly 4% of them only once. Jointly, the top ten make up 20% to 25% of the sample.

Only a few counts were recorded for this clonotype. Its antigen specificity is not known. Base-call qualities are not available, and no considerably larger clone is one nucleotide away. The V and J segments used are TRBV25-1 and TRBJ2-3; TRBD1 is a weak D gene call, 6 bases matching. The sample in question was PBMCs, obtained 5 days after the yellow fever booster vaccination. The receptor's source is a man between 18 and 35 years old who received the YFV17D yellow fever vaccine. CDR3 reads: CASSAAGGQRTDTQYF. The nucleotide sequence is given as TGTGCCAGCAGTGCCGCTGGGGGACAACGCACAGATACGCAGTATTTT.